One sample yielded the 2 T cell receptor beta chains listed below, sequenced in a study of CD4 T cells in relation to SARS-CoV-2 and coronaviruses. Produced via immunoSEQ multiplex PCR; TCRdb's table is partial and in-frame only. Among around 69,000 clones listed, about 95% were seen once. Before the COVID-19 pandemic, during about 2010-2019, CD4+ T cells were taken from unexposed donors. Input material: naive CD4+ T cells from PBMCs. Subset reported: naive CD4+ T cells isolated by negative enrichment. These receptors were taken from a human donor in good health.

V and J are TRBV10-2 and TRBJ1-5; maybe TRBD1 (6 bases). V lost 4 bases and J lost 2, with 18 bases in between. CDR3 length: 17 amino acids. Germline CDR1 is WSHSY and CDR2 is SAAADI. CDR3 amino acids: CASSANGGLSGNQPQHF. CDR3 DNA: TGCGCCAGCAGTGCAAACGGGGGGCTAAGTGGCAATCAGCCCCAGCATTTT.

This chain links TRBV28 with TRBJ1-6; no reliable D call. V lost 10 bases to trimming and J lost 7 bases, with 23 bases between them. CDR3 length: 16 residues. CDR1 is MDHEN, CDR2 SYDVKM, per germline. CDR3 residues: CATLPSQASVNSPLHF. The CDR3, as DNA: TGTGCCACCCTACCGAGTCAGGCGAGTGTAAATTCACCCCTCCACTTT.